The present TCR beta chain was sequenced within a study of OX40 agonist ivuxolimab in advanced cancers. In the study overall: At 0.01 to 10 mg/kg, ivuxolimab was administered intravenously to patients every 2 weeks.

Overall study findings and caveats: Dose levels from 0.1 to 3.0 mg/kg saw CD4+ and CD8+ blood T cells expand clonally by week 6.

Blood sampling took place at baseline, cycle 4 day 1, and cycle 7 day 1. Method: immunoSEQ multiplex PCR; TCRdb's copy keeps in-frame clones and lacks some. Seen here are about 60,000 clones, about nine tenths observed once, and the top ten hold approximately 0.99%. Details on this clone: Its cognate antigen is unknown.

Germline CDR1 and CDR2: MGHDK and SYGVNS. This CDR3 has 15 residues. V dropped 1 base and J dropped 4; count of bases not matched to a gene: 6. The gene calls are TRBV25-1 and TRBJ2-5, with 7 positions matching TRBD1. The sequence was obtained from an adult with an advanced solid tumor such as melanoma, head and neck, liver or kidney cancer. Source: CD4+ or CD8+ T cells sorted from blood, taken in a trial of the OX40 agonist ivuxolimab. The CDR3 protein is CASSESDRFSETQYF. In DNA, the CDR3 is TGTGCCAGCAGTGAATCGGACAGGTTCTCAGAGACCCAGTACTTC.